This passage covers 25 T cell receptor beta chains from one sample sequenced in a study of shared clonotypes between healthy human individuals. Terminally differentiated effector memory CD45RA+ cells were left out of the naive CD8 fraction, which was CD45RO-negative and positively selected for CCR7. Sequencing was performed with immunoSEQ multiplex PCR; in TCRdb, only in-frame clones are kept and a portion is missing. The sample includes roughly 2 million clones, just under 95% of them seen just once. Sequenced sample: naive CD8+ T cells sorted from blood. The receptor source for this set is a man younger than 35 in good health.

The chain recombines TRBV6-6 with TRBJ2-5, with a weak D call TRBD2 (5 bases). Trimming removed 3 bases from V and 2 bases from J, with 10 bases in between. The CDR3 is 14 residues long. Germline V gene data show CDR1 as MNHNY and CDR2 as SVGAGI (reference sequence). The chain's CDR3 is CASSYRGRQETQYF. The CDR3, as DNA: TGTGCCAGCAGTTATCGAGGGAGACAAGAGACCCAGTACTTC.

The V call is TRBV28, the J call TRBJ2-3; TRBD1 matches at 7 bases. Germline V lookup: CDR1 MDHEN, CDR2 SYDVKM. The CDR3 runs to 15 residues. Germline trimming cut 3 bases from V and 0 bases from J; bases unmatched to any gene: 3. CDR3: CASSLGQISTDTQYF. In DNA, the CDR3 is TGTGCCAGCAGTTTGGGACAGATAAGCACAGATACGCAGTATTTT.

Concerning this clone itself: Other nucleotide sequences in the sample specify the same CDR3. The chain recombines TRBV27 with TRBJ2-2; D is possibly TRBD2 (6 bases). V lost 3 bases, J lost 1 base, and 12 bases lay in between. This CDR3 is 16 amino acids long. The V gene's germline CDR1 is MNHEY and CDR2 SMNVEV (reference sequence). CDR3 in amino acids: CASSFSSGENTGELFF. In nucleotides, the CDR3 is TGTGCCAGCAGTTTTTCGTCGGGGGAGAACACCGGGGAGCTGTTTTTT.

This clone was seen only once. CDR3: CASSESGGAYEQYF. As DNA, the CDR3 is TGTGCCAGCAGCGAAAGCGGGGGGGCCTACGAGCAGTACTTC. This rearrangement joins TRBV9 to TRBJ2-7; 10 nucleotides match TRBD2. Germline V gene lookup returns CDR1 SGDLS and CDR2 YYNGEE. V lost 3 bases to trimming and J lost 2 bases; unmatched junction nucleotides: 2. CDR3 length: 14 amino acids.

V gene TRBV6-5 combines with J gene TRBJ2-3, with D hard to call. Germline V lookup: CDR1 MNHEY, CDR2 SVGAGI. CDR3 length equals 13 residues. V lost 2 bases, J lost 2 bases, and 5 bases lay in between. The chain's CDR3 is CASSYRLTDTQYF. The CDR3 region has the DNA TGTGCCAGCAGTTACCGTCTCACAGATACGCAGTATTTT.

V usage is TRBV5-4 and J usage is TRBJ1-1; D ambiguous. Germline V CDR1 and CDR2: SGHNT, YYREEE (reference sequence). Trimming cost V 3 bases and J 2 bases, with 14 bases left between them. The CDR3 consists of 15 residues. CDR3 region: CASSSPGSGNTEAFF. The CDR3 coding sequence is TGTGCCAGCAGCTCACCCGGGTCGGGAAACACTGAAGCTTTCTTT. Together with reference TRBV5-4 and TRBJ1-1, the CDR3 gives the full variable domain: ETGVTQSPTHLIKTRGQQVTLRCSSQSGHNTVSWYQQALGQGPQFIFQYYREEENGRGNFPPRFSGLQFPNYSSELNVNALELDDSALYLCASSSPGSGNTEAFFGQGTRLTVV.

This chain connects TRBV5-4 to TRBJ2-7; D may be TRBD2 (5 bases). Germline values: CDR1 SGHNT, CDR2 YYREEE (reference sequence). The CDR3 sequence is 15 residues long. V was clipped by 2 bases and J by 0 bases, with 12 bases between them. CDR3 in amino acids: CASSFGGLSSYEQYF. In nucleotides, the CDR3 is TGTGCCAGCAGCTTCGGCGGACTGAGCTCCTACGAGCAGTACTTC.

The chain links TRBV4-1 to TRBJ2-5; a possible D gene is TRBD1 (5 bases). CDR1 is MGHRA and CDR2 is YSYEKL in the germline V gene. This CDR3 is 15 amino acids long. V lost 0 bases to trimming and J lost 4 bases, with 12 bases between them. Written as DNA, the CDR3 is TGCGCCAGCAGCCAAGACATCGCTCAGGGAGAGACCCAGTACTTC. Protein product: CASSQDIAQGETQYF.

Details on this clone: The sample holds other DNA sequences that translate to the same CDR3. CDR3 coding DNA: TGTGCCAGCAGCTTAGAGAACAGGGGCGAGCAGTACTTC. Amino acids: CASSLENRGEQYF. The genes are TRBV7-9 and TRBJ2-7, with TRBD1 matching 7 bases. Unmatched junction bases numbered 3, after V lost 1 base and J lost 6 bases. The CDR3 runs 13 residues. Germline assignment: CDR1 SEHNR and CDR2 FQNEAQ (reference sequence).

This chain joins TRBV7-9 and TRBJ2-7; 12 bases agree with TRBD1. Germline CDR1 reads SEHNR; CDR2 reads FQNEAQ (reference sequence). The CDR3 consists of 18 residues. V was clipped by 3 bases and J by 3 bases; unmatched bases: 12. This CDR3 is CASSFPGQGALGSYEQYF. Here the CDR3 DNA reads TGTGCCAGCAGCTTCCCGGGACAGGGGGCATTAGGTAGCTACGAGCAGTACTTC.

The rearrangement joins TRBV4-3 to TRBJ2-1, with TRBD2 matching over 11 bases. The CDR3 totals 19 residues. Germline values: CDR1 LGHNA, CDR2 YSLEER. After removal of 4 bases from V and 0 bases from J, the junction contained 11 bases not matched to a gene. In DNA, the CDR3 is TGCGCCAGCAGCCCAGAGGGACTAGCGGAAGACCCCTCCTACAATGAGCAGTTCTTC. Translated: CASSPEGLAEDPSYNEQFF.

The genes are TRBV9 and TRBJ1-4, with D possibly matching TRBD1 (6 bases). V was trimmed by 1 base and J by 4 bases, leaving 11 bases between them. Germline CDR1 reads SGDLS; CDR2 reads YYNGEE. This CDR3 comprises 15 residues. The CDR3 reads CASSVLGGGNEKLFF. The CDR3 coding sequence is TGTGCCAGCAGCGTACTGGGAGGGGGTAATGAAAAACTGTTTTTT.

This chain links TRBV29-1 with TRBJ2-3; 8 positions match TRBD1. After removal of 8 bases from V and 3 bases from J, the junction contained 7 bases not matched to a gene. Germline CDR1 SQVTM, CDR2 ANQGSEA. This CDR3 is 13 amino acids long. The CDR3, as DNA: TGCAGCACCTACAGGGGGGATACAGATACGCAGTATTTT. It specifies CSTYRGDTDTQYF.

The rearrangement links TRBV27 to TRBJ1-2; D remains unclear. CDR3 length equals 12 residues. With 10 bases removed from V and 8 bases from J, the gap between germline ends came to 17 bases. Germline-derived CDR1 and CDR2 are MNHEY and SMNVEV (reference sequence). The CDR3 protein is CATSAQGSGYTF. As DNA, the CDR3 is TGTGCCACCTCCGCCCAAGGGAGCGGCTACACCTTC.

CDR3 nucleotide sequence: TGTGCCAGCAGTATTGACGGCTATGGCTACACCTTC. Translating gives CASSIDGYGYTF. The chain carries TRBV7-3 and TRBJ1-2; D is uncertain. Trimming shortened V by 6 bases and J by 4 bases, and 9 bases separated the two germline ends. Germline V gives CDR1 SGHTA, CDR2 FQGTGA. The CDR3 consists of 12 residues.

The genes are TRBV4-1 and TRBJ1-1; possibly TRBD1 for D (6 bases). V was pared by 0 bases and J by 3 bases, with 11 bases between. CDR3 length equals 15 residues. The V gene's germline CDR1 is MGHRA and CDR2 YSYEKL. CDR3: CASSQEQPGDTEAFF. DNA for the CDR3: TGCGCCAGCAGCCAAGAGCAGCCAGGGGACACTGAAGCTTTCTTT.

The chain uses TRBV18 and TRBJ2-2; maybe TRBD1 (5 bases). The germline V gene has CDR1 KGHSH and CDR2 LQKENI. Trimming cost V 4 bases and J 0 bases, with 6 bases left between them. CDR3 size: 14 residues. CDR3 protein: CASSQGTNTGELFF. The CDR3 nucleotides read TGTGCCAGCTCACAGGGGACGAACACCGGGGAGCTGTTTTTT.

V usage is TRBV19 and J usage is TRBJ1-6; D might be TRBD1 (5 bases). Germline CDR1 is LNHDA and CDR2 is SQIVND (reference sequence). The CDR3 contains 14 residues. Trimming left V 9 bases short and J 0 bases short, with 9 bases between. CDR3 nucleotide sequence: TGTGCCAGCAACAGGAGCTCCTATAATTCACCCCTCCACTTT. Its protein is CASNRSSYNSPLHF.

V and J are TRBV14 and TRBJ2-3; 7 bases are shared with TRBD1. With V trimmed by 4 bases and J by 1 base, 5 bases remained unmatched. CDR1 and CDR2 from the germline V gene are SGHDN and FVKESK. This CDR3 is 15 amino acids long. The CDR3 region is CASSPIQGRTDTQYF. CDR3 nucleotide sequence: TGTGCCAGCAGCCCGATACAGGGGCGCACAGATACGCAGTATTTT.

This clone was seen a single time. V is TRBV13 and J is TRBJ1-2; weak D call: TRBD1 (6 bases). Trimming shortened V by 0 bases and J by 4 bases, and 15 bases separated the two germline ends. Per the germline V gene, CDR1 is PRHDT and CDR2 is FYEKMQ (reference sequence). The CDR3 is 16 amino acids. CDR3 bases: TGTGCCAGCAGCTTAGGCTCAACAGGGCGCGCCTATGGCTACACCTTC. It codes for CASSLGSTGRAYGYTF. The full variable domain, with the rest looked up from reference TRBV13 and TRBJ1-2, is AAGVIQSPRHLIKEKRETATLKCYPIPRHDTVYWYQQGPGQDPQFLISFYEKMQSDKGSIPDRFSAQQFSDYHSELNMSSLELGDSALYFCASSLGSTGRAYGYTFGSGTRLTVV.

This chain uses TRBV6-1 with TRBJ1-2, with 11 bases matching TRBD1. Per the germline V gene, CDR1 is MNHNS and CDR2 is SASEGT. The CDR3 length is 15 residues. J lost 6 bases, V lost 2 bases, and 5 bases had no gene match. CDR3 protein: CASSETGQGAHGYTF. CDR3 sequence (DNA): TGTGCCAGCAGTGAAACTGGACAGGGGGCGCATGGCTACACCTTC.

The chain joins TRBV7-6 to TRBJ2-7; D uncertain. V was cut by 2 bases and J by 4 bases, with 12 bases left in between. The CDR3 has 14 residues. The germline gives CDR1 SGHVS, CDR2 FNYEAQ. The CDR3 sequence is CASSLKGASYEQYF. The DNA for the CDR3 is TGTGCCAGCAGCTTAAAAGGAGCCAGTTACGAGCAGTACTTC. Supplemented by reference TRBV7-6 and TRBJ2-7, the full variable domain reads GAGVSQSPRYKVTKRGQDVALRCDPISGHVSLYWYRQALGQGPEFLTYFNYEAQQDKSGLPNDRFSAERPEGSISTLTIQRTEQRDSAMYRCASSLKGASYEQYFGPGTRLTVT.

This rearrangement joins TRBV4-3 to TRBJ2-2, with D possibly being TRBD2 (5 bases). This CDR3 spans 17 amino acids. The germline V gene encodes CDR1 LGHNA and CDR2 YSLEER. Trimming stripped 1 base from V and 4 bases from J, with 16 bases between. The CDR3 DNA is TGCGCCAGCAGCCAAGGTGCCCCGGGGAGTAGCACCGGGGAGCTGTTTTTT. This codes for CASSQGAPGSSTGELFF.

The chain carries TRBV30 and TRBJ2-2, with a tentative D call TRBD1 (6 bases). Trimming stripped 0 bases from V and 6 bases from J, with 8 bases between. Germline V CDR1 and CDR2: GTSNPN, SVGIG (reference sequence). The CDR3 is 13 amino acids. CDR3 sequence reads: CAWSVQGPGELFF. The CDR3 DNA is TGTGCCTGGAGTGTCCAGGGGCCCGGGGAGCTGTTTTTT.

The chain links TRBV9 to TRBJ2-5; no reliable D call. Trimming took 3 bases from V and 1 from J, leaving 10 bases between them. This CDR3 is built from 14 residues. Germline assignment: CDR1 SGDLS and CDR2 YYNGEE. As DNA, the CDR3 is TGTGCCAGCAGCGAAGACGGCGGCCAAGAGACCCAGTACTTC. It specifies CASSEDGGQETQYF.